This paragraph covers one T cell receptor (beta chain) sequence. Antigen: not known. Sequencing ends 3 residues short of the CDR3 end; the germline J gene provides the rest. This specimen comes from a study of T cells in women clearing cervical HPV infection. For the study at large: Case blood drawn at lesion detection; control blood after infection cleared. Overall study findings and caveats: T-cell numbers per sample were unknown and may explain richness differences. Associations may precede or follow infection; HPV-specific or memory T cells were not isolated.

Sequencing used immunoSEQ multiplex PCR; TCRdb keeps in-frame clones, though not all of them. This listing includes tens of thousands of clones. The V gene's germline CDR1 is GTSNPN and CDR2 SVGIG (reference sequence). V lost 4 bases, J lost 6 bases, and 12 bases stayed unmatched. The CDR3 covers 15 residues. The sequenced sample consisted of blood buffy coat. The gene calls are TRBV30 and TRBJ2-1; 7 bases agree with TRBD1. This receptor was obtained from a woman between 18 and 75 years old with a cervical HPV16 infection that either progressed to CIN3+ or cleared (not recorded which). The DNA read from the CDR3 is TGTGCCTGGAAACGGGACAGTCGAACTTCCAATGAG. This encodes CAWKRDSRTSNE. The whole CDR3 reads CAWKRDSRTSNEQFF.